The sequence of this T cell receptor (beta chain) was determined in a study of OX40 agonist ivuxolimab in advanced cancers. In the study overall: Ivuxolimab was an agonistic, fully human IgG2 monoclonal antibody directed against OX40 (CD134), a costimulatory receptor. Intravenous ivuxolimab was administered to patients every 2 weeks at six dose levels: 0.01, 0.1, 0.3, 1.5, 3 and 10 mg/kg. The purpose of peripheral TCRbeta sequencing was to test whether ivuxolimab changed TCR sequence diversity and led to clonal T-cell expansion. A male proportion of under 85% and a mean age of around 60 years, ranging from roughly 23 to 80, were recorded for the dose-escalation cohort. Prior anti-PD-1, anti-PD-L1 or anti-CTLA-4 therapy was permitted, and about 40% of dose-escalation patients had received checkpoint inhibitors. Of the approximately 50 patients in dose escalation, 19 had hepatocellular carcinoma, some 15 had melanoma, 9 had renal cell carcinoma and 9 had head and neck cancer. Three dose-escalation patients achieved partial responses, one with hepatocellular carcinoma and two with cutaneous melanoma. The monotherapy dose-escalation portion (N ≈ 52 patients) of the phase I ivuxolimab trial is reported in the paper. Points the paper makes about the study in general: Low levels of normalized T-cell clonal expansion were also seen in some patients who did not respond. After ivuxolimab, expanded clones were on average more numerous among CD8+ T cells than among CD4+ T cells. Antigen specificity was not determined for the clonally expanded peripheral T cells. Clonal expansion of both CD4+ and CD8+ blood T cells was observed from baseline to week 6 at doses 0.1 to 3.0 mg/kg. Partial responders in the 0.1-3.0 mg/kg groups had among the lowest normalized peripheral clonal expansion, especially among CD8+ T cells.

To sequence the TCRbeta CDR3 region, genomic DNA was isolated from the sorted cells. TCRbeta CDR3 regions were sequenced using the immunoSEQ Assay. TCRdb re-hosts the immuneACCESS table, in-frame sequences only. Its copies lack some clones; in the studies checked, an unresolved V gene accounts for under half of them, and the cause for the rest is not known. Counted in this sample were approximately 61,000 clones; approximately 90% of them appeared once. In total, the top ten clones hold 15% to 20% of the sample. CDR1 and CDR2, looked up from the germline V gene (reference sequence), are MNHEY and SMNVEV. V and J are truncated by 3 bases and 7 bases respectively, leaving an intervening sequence of 12 bases. The CDR3 numbers 13 residues from cysteine through phenylalanine. The only DNA kept is the CDR3, 39 bases in frame from the first base. In the case of this clone: The specificity of this receptor is unknown. Nothing much larger sits one base from this clone, and base qualities are not available.

The trial excluded patients who had a history of autoimmune disease or who were on systemic immunosuppression. Peripheral blood for TCR sequencing was collected from all dose cohorts at baseline, on cycle 4 day 1, and on cycle 7 day 1. Samples came from an open-label, multicenter, first-in-human phase I dose-escalation trial of ivuxolimab. The trial enrolled adults with locally advanced or metastatic head and neck squamous cell, hepatocellular, melanoma or renal cell carcinoma. CD4+ and CD8+ T cells were sorted separately from peripheral blood before TCR sequencing. Recombination linked TRBV27 to TRBJ2-5; too little of a D gene remains to name it. The clonotype comes from an adult with an advanced solid tumor such as melanoma, head and neck, liver or kidney cancer. This sample comprised CD4+ or CD8+ T cells sorted from blood, obtained in a trial of the OX40 agonist ivuxolimab. The DNA reads as follows: TGTGCCAGCAGTTTTGGAGTGGTGGGGACCCAGTACTTC. Protein translation: CASSFGVVGTQYF.